This T cell receptor (beta chain) originates from a study of T cell responses to AZD1222 COVID-19 vaccine. Sequencing was performed with immunoSEQ multiplex PCR; in TCRdb, only in-frame clones are kept and a portion is missing. The table has some 150,000 clones, over 85% seen once; the top ten hold around 2.6%. This clone was observed a few times. V lost 6 bases to trimming and J lost 3 bases, with 5 bases between them. There are 10 residues in the CDR3. Germline loops: CDR1 GTSNPN, CDR2 SVGIG (reference sequence). The receptor's source is an adult in good health. The input for sequencing was peripheral blood, taken on day 0 of AZD1222 vaccination. The chain uses TRBV30 and TRBJ1-2; no clear D. The CDR3 bases are TGTGCCTGTCTAGACTATGGCTACACCTTC. The encoded protein is CACLDYGYTF.